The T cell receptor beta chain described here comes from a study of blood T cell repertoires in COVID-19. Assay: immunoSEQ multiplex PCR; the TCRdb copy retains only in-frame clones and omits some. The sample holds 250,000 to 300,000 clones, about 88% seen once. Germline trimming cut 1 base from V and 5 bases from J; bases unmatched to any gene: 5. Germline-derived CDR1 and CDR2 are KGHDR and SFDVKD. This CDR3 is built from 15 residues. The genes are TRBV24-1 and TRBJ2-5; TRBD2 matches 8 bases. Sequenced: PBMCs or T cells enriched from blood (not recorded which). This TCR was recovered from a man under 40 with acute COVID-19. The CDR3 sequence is CATSDFTGGQETQYF. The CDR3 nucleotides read TGTGCCACCAGTGATTTTACGGGGGGGCAGGAGACCCAGTACTTC.